This T cell receptor beta chain stems from a study of identical twins. As concerns this clonotype: What it recognizes is unknown.

Germline V gene data show CDR1 as DFQATT and CDR2 as SNEGSKA (reference sequence). The CDR3 length is 15 residues. Trimming stripped 6 bases from V and 4 bases from J, with 20 bases between. Findings and caveats of the study: Carriage of fewer insertions was seen in abundant cord blood beta clonotypes, whereas memory repertoires showed none.

Template switching created a universal primer site, and the cDNA included unique molecular identifiers. MiXCR, run by TCRdb on the 5' RACE reads, gives a single entry per CDR3 protein. Of around 1.7 million distinct CDR3 sequences listed, under 35% are singletons. The source material was cord blood. This chain joins TRBV20-1 and TRBJ2-3; D possibly corresponds to TRBD2 (5 bases). This receptor was obtained from a newborn girl in good health. Here the CDR3 reads CSAPFRLAGSDTQYF. Here the CDR3 DNA reads TGCAGTGCGCCCTTTAGGCTAGCCGGATCAGATACGCAGTATTTT.